This TCR beta chain derives from a study of blood T cell repertoires in COVID-19. Study summary: T cells, B-cell-depleted T cells, or PBMCs supplied cDNA or gDNA.

Per germline, CDR1 SQVTM and CDR2 ANQGSEA. The CDR3 contains 14 residues. J lost 4 bases, V lost 6 bases, and 8 bases had no gene match. Measured with immunoSEQ multiplex PCR; TCRdb has only the in-frame clones, and not every one. Among 190,000 or so clones, 70% to 90% were seen once, and the ten largest hold 2.5%. This TCR derives from a man in his forties or fifties with active or convalescent COVID-19. The chain is built from TRBV29-1 and TRBJ2-3, with 9 bases lining up with TRBD1. The specimen was peripheral blood. The CDR3 is CSVGTGSGADTQYF. As DNA, the CDR3 is TGCAGCGTAGGGACAGGGAGTGGGGCAGATACGCAGTATTTT.